These 2 T cell receptor beta chains came from one sample sequenced in a study of siplizumab effects on memory and regulatory T cells. Repertoires were generated with immunoSEQ multiplex PCR, while TCRdb's copy carries only in-frame clones and drops some. The sample carries roughly 100,000 clones, 93% recorded once. Sample: Tregs sorted from blood. These receptors were collected from a human donor in good health.

The genes are TRBV5-8 and TRBJ1-2; perhaps TRBD1 as D (5 bases). The CDR3 runs 14 residues. CDR1 and CDR2 (germline): SGHTS, YDEGEE. V was pared by 0 bases and J by 8 bases, with 14 bases between. CDR3 bases: TGTGCCAGCAGCTTGGAACCAGGGTTGGAAGGCTACACCTTC. Translation: CASSLEPGLEGYTF.

The chain carries TRBV5-1 and TRBJ2-5; D gene unclear. The J call may be incorrect, as the DNA end agrees better with TRBJ2-7. Germline CDR1 reads SGHRS; CDR2 reads YFSETQ. This CDR3 is 13 amino acids long. The CDR3 DNA is TGCGCCAGCAGCTCCGCTTGGGGCTACGAGCAGTACTTC. As protein: CASSSAWGYEQYF.